Below are 24 T cell receptor beta chains sequenced from a single sample in a study of blood T cell repertoires in COVID-19. Sequencing was performed with immunoSEQ multiplex PCR; in TCRdb, only in-frame clones are kept and a portion is missing. The sample gives a few hundred thousand clones, roughly four fifths of which show up once; around 3.5% is in the top ten. Sequenced input: peripheral blood. These receptors all stem from a woman between 18 and 30 years old with acute or convalescent COVID-19.

J is TRBJ2-5 and V is TRBV29-1; a weak D match, TRBD2 (6 bases). V gave up 7 bases and J gave up 1 base, with 13 bases separating them. Germline V gene lookup returns CDR1 SQVTM and CDR2 ANQGSEA. The CDR3 has 13 amino acids. The CDR3 DNA follows: TGCAGCGCCCGGGGCGGGGCCCAAGAGACCCAGTACTTC. It specifies CSARGGAQETQYF. The whole variable domain, filled in from reference TRBV29-1 and TRBJ2-5, reads SAVISQKPSRDICQRGTSLTIQCQVDSQVTMMFWYRQQPGQSLTLIATANQGSEATYESGFVIDKFPISRPNLTFSTLTVSNMSPEDSSIYLCSARGGAQETQYFGPGTRLLVL.

This chain links TRBV18 with TRBJ1-3; D possibly corresponds to TRBD1 (6 bases). The CDR3 has 15 residues. Per the germline V gene, CDR1 is KGHSH and CDR2 is LQKENI. Trimming stripped 4 bases from V and 2 bases from J, with 12 bases between. The CDR3 protein is CASSRQGHPGNTIYF. In DNA form, the CDR3 reads TGTGCCAGCTCACGCCAGGGACATCCTGGAAACACCATATATTTT.

The rearrangement uses TRBV5-1 and TRBJ2-3; 9 bases are shared with TRBD1. The CDR3 runs to 15 residues. Germline CDR1 SGHRS, CDR2 YFSETQ. Trimming removed 1 base from V and 1 base from J; junction bases left unmatched: 1. CDR3 residues: CASSLRDRGTDTQYF. The CDR3 nucleotides read TGCGCCAGCAGCTTGAGGGACAGGGGCACAGATACGCAGTATTTT.

V and J are TRBV6-5 and TRBJ1-1; 7 bases align to TRBD1. The CDR3 spans 14 residues. Germline CDR1 is MNHEY and CDR2 is SVGAGI. V dropped 11 bases and J dropped 3; count of bases not matched to a gene: 12. The CDR3, as DNA: TGTGCCGGAAAAGGGGGCGCGTGGGACACTGAAGCTTTCTTT. Translation gives CAGKGGAWDTEAFF.

The V call is TRBV25-1, the J call TRBJ2-3, with 7 positions matching TRBD2. From germline, CDR1 is MGHDK and CDR2 SYGVNS. V shed 3 bases, J shed 1 base, and the junction held 1 base outside the gene matches. The CDR3 runs to 14 residues. For the CDR3, the DNA is TGTGCCAGCAGTGAGCTAGCGGGCACAGATACGCAGTATTTT. Protein product: CASSELAGTDTQYF.

This rearrangement joins TRBV24-1 to TRBJ2-5, with TRBD1 matching over 7 bases. The CDR3 length is 16 residues. The V gene's germline CDR1 is KGHDR and CDR2 SFDVKD. Germline trimming cut 3 bases from V and 2 bases from J; bases unmatched to any gene: 8. The CDR3 region has the DNA TGTGCCACCAGTGATCGACAGGGTTTGAGACAAGAGACCCAGTACTTC. This sequence encodes CATSDRQGLRQETQYF.

The chain recombines TRBV29-1 with TRBJ2-4; 9 bases fit TRBD1. V dropped 6 bases and J dropped 7; count of bases not matched to a gene: 10. The CDR3 has 14 amino acids. Germline CDR1 is SQVTM and CDR2 is ANQGSEA. The CDR3 region is CSVAGPGQGNIQYF. In DNA form, the CDR3 reads TGCAGCGTGGCAGGCCCGGGACAGGGTAACATTCAGTACTTC.

This sequence joins TRBV7-2 and TRBJ2-7, with TRBD2 matching over 9 bases. The germline CDR1 and CDR2 sequences are SGHTA and FQGNSA. The CDR3 is 15 residues long. J gave up 5 bases and V 5 bases, and 10 bases lay outside the gene matches. CDR3 sequence: CASSPRPGLANEQYF. CDR3 DNA: TGTGCCAGCAGCCCAAGACCGGGACTAGCAAACGAGCAGTACTTC.

This chain uses TRBV5-1 with TRBJ2-1; D not resolved. Trimming took off 4 bases at V and 6 bases at J, with 20 bases between the two ends. Germline CDR1 SGHRS, CDR2 YFSETQ. The CDR3 runs to 16 residues. The CDR3 spells CASSPGGVSFGNEQFF. The DNA of the CDR3 is TGCGCCAGCAGCCCCGGTGGAGTCTCTTTCGGCAATGAGCAGTTCTTC.

The chain recombines TRBV28 with TRBJ1-2; a possible D gene is TRBD1 (5 bases). Germline assignment: CDR1 MDHEN and CDR2 SYDVKM. V lost 7 bases to trimming and J lost 5 bases, with 11 bases between them. This CDR3 comprises 12 residues. This chain's CDR3 is CASIKAGYGYTF. The CDR3 coding sequence is TGTGCCAGCATCAAGGCAGGGTATGGCTACACCTTC.

The chain uses TRBV20-1 and TRBJ1-2; 7 nucleotides line up with TRBD1. The CDR3 has 11 amino acids. Germline lookup yields CDR1 DFQATT and CDR2 SNEGSKA (reference sequence). J lost 6 bases, V lost 5 bases, and 3 bases had no gene match. The chain's CDR3 is CSAQDRDGYTF. CDR3 in DNA: TGCAGTGCTCAAGACAGGGATGGCTACACCTTC.

The gene calls are TRBV5-1 and TRBJ1-1, with D perhaps matching TRBD1 (6 bases). The germline gives CDR1 SGHRS, CDR2 YFSETQ. The CDR3 extends over 15 amino acids. Trimming cost V 5 bases and J 0 bases, with 14 bases left between them. CDR3 sequence (DNA): TGCGCCAGCAGGGACAGCCTACTTATGAACACTGAAGCTTTCTTT. Amino acids: CASRDSLLMNTEAFF.

The rearrangement joins TRBV3-1 (or the pseudogene TRBV3-2) to TRBJ1-1, with D perhaps matching TRBD1 (5 bases). The V gene's germline CDR1 is LGHDT and CDR2 YNNKEL (reference sequence). The CDR3 is 16 amino acids. Trimming stripped 0 bases from V and 11 bases from J, with 22 bases between. The CDR3 nucleotides are TGTGCCAGCAGCCAAGATCTAGCGCAGGGCCCTAGGTGGGCTTTCTTT. Translating it yields CASSQDLAQGPRWAFF.

This rearrangement joins TRBV21-1 to TRBJ2-2; the table's TRBD2 call for D was not verified on the DNA. TRBV21-1 counts as a pseudogene. This CDR3 has 13 residues. The CDR3 reads CASRGGNTGELFF. CDR3 bases: TGTGCCAGCAGAGGAGGGAACACCGGGGAGCTGTTTTTT.

The chain joins TRBV27 to TRBJ2-1, with TRBD2 identical over 11 bases. Germline lookup yields CDR1 MNHEY and CDR2 SMNVEV (reference sequence). The J segment lost 4 bases and the V segment lost 1 base, leaving 3 bases of the junction unmatched. The CDR3 covers 16 residues. CDR3 bases: TGTGCCAGCAGTTTATGGGGGACTAGCGGATACAATGAGCAGTTCTTC. Residues: CASSLWGTSGYNEQFF.

In its sample, this clone was seen once. This sequence joins TRBV7-2 and TRBJ1-6; possibly TRBD1 for D (5 bases). Germline V gene sequence: CDR1 SGHTA, CDR2 FQGNSA. The CDR3 is made up of 14 amino acids. With 3 bases removed from V and 5 bases from J, the gap between germline ends came to 8 bases. The CDR3 bases are TGTGCCAGCAGCTTGTGGGGGGATAATTCACCCCTCCACTTT. Translation: CASSLWGDNSPLHF.

This clone was seen more than once but under ten times. J is TRBJ2-3 and V is TRBV4-3; no clear D gene. CDR1 and CDR2 from the germline V gene are LGHNA and YSLEER. V dropped 0 bases and J dropped 5 bases, with 6 bases sitting between them. The CDR3 length is 13 residues. The CDR3: CASSQDLGDTQYF. The CDR3 DNA sequence: TGCGCCAGCAGCCAAGACCTAGGAGATACGCAGTATTTT.

The rearrangement joins TRBV6-2 or TRBV6-3 to TRBJ2-7, with TRBD2 matching 7 bases. The germline CDR1 and CDR2 sequences are MNHEY and SVGEGT. After removal of 4 bases from V and 0 bases from J, the junction contained 6 bases not matched to a gene. The CDR3 runs 15 residues. This CDR3 is CASSSSGGGSYEQYF. In nucleotides, the CDR3 is TGTGCCAGCAGTTCCTCTGGCGGGGGCTCCTACGAGCAGTACTTC.

This chain joins TRBV19 and TRBJ1-1; perhaps TRBD1 as D (5 bases). Per the germline V gene, CDR1 is LNHDA and CDR2 is SQIVND (reference sequence). With 6 bases removed from V and 4 bases from J, the gap between germline ends came to 15 bases. This CDR3 region has 14 residues. The CDR3 DNA reads as TGTGCCAGTAGATGGGGCCGAAGGAGCACTGAAGCTTTCTTT. Protein sequence: CASRWGRRSTEAFF.

This sequence joins TRBV19 and TRBJ1-1; 10 nucleotides match TRBD1. Losses at the gene ends were 0 bases for V and 0 bases for J; bases not matched to a gene: 22. Germline CDR1 and CDR2: LNHDA and SQIVND (reference sequence). This CDR3 contains 23 residues. The CDR3 region is CASSIDRDRGRHPILAMNTEAFF. Here the CDR3 DNA reads TGTGCCAGTAGTATAGACCGGGACAGGGGTCGCCATCCCATTCTCGCTATGAACACTGAAGCTTTCTTT.

This rearrangement joins TRBV18 to TRBJ2-3; TRBD2 is a possible D gene (5 bases). This CDR3 spans 12 amino acids. V was pared by 3 bases and J by 5 bases, with 6 bases between. The germline V gene has CDR1 KGHSH and CDR2 LQKENI. The DNA for the CDR3 is TGTGCCAGCTCACCGACTAAAGATACGCAGTATTTT. This codes for CASSPTKDTQYF.

This clone occurred a few times. V is TRBV6-4 and J is TRBJ2-1, with 14 bases that match TRBD2. Germline-derived CDR1 and CDR2 are MRHNA and SNTAGT. V shed 6 bases, J shed 9 bases, and the junction held 7 bases outside the gene matches. The CDR3 spans 15 residues. The CDR3 nucleotides are TGTGCCAGCAGCCACGGACTAGCGGGAGGTAGTGAGCAGTTCTTC. It yields the protein CASSHGLAGGSEQFF.

This clone was counted between two and nine times. The chain couples TRBV7-9 to TRBJ1-6, with 8 nucleotides matching TRBD1. The length of the CDR3 is 14 residues. Germline-derived CDR1 and CDR2 are SEHNR and FQNEAQ (reference sequence). V gave up 4 bases and J gave up 8 bases; unmatched junction bases: 4. CDR3 DNA sequence: TGTGCCAGCAGCTCCGGACAGGGTTATTCACCCCTCCACTTT. This encodes CASSSGQGYSPLHF.

The gene calls are TRBV10-2 and TRBJ2-1; 8 nucleotides match TRBD2. J lost 10 bases, V lost 0 bases, and 11 bases had no gene match. Germline-derived CDR1 and CDR2 are WSHSY and SAAADI. The CDR3 sequence is 16 residues long. CDR3 sequence reads: CASSESRGGRSREQFF. The CDR3 DNA follows: TGCGCCAGCAGTGAGTCGAGGGGCGGGAGGAGTCGGGAGCAGTTCTTC.